The rows below give T cell receptor beta chains drawn from one sample of a study of blood T cells in healthy people across ages. TCRdb ran MiXCR on the 5' RACE reads and lists one entry per CDR3 protein. The data contain hundreds of thousands of distinct CDR3 sequences, around 45% of them seen just once; the ten biggest clones take up 25% to 35%. Sequencing used blood. The source is an older woman in good health. The CDR3 runs from the conserved cysteine through the conserved F or W. D genes are given only for firm matches. Clone size is shown for a subset of rows, as once, few, many or a class of expanded clone.

12	.	TRBV29-1	TRBJ2-5	.	CSVHGGGETQYF	TGCAGCGTGCACGGGGGTGGAGAGACCCAGTACTTC
15	TRBD2	TRBV27	TRBJ2-1	many	CASSSTGLVFYEQFF	TGTGCCAGCAGTTCCACGGGACTAGTTTTCTATGAGCAGTTCTTC
13	.	TRBV4-3	TRBJ2-1	.	CASSQDRLVEQFF	TGCGCCAGCAGCCAAGATCGGCTAGTTGAGCAGTTCTTC
16	TRBD2	TRBV7-2	TRBJ2-5	.	CASSFGTSGPLETQYF	TGTGCCAGCAGCTTCGGGACTAGCGGTCCGTTAGAGACCCAGTACTTC
15	TRBD2	TRBV7-2	TRBJ2-3	few	CASSLAGGDTDTQYF	TGTGCCAGCAGCTTAGCGGGAGGGGACACAGATACGCAGTATTTT
15	.	TRBV7-2	TRBJ2-7	few	CASSLASRPWDEQYF	TGTGCCAGCAGCTTAGCTTCCCGGCCCTGGGACGAGCAGTACTTC
13	.	TRBV24-1	TRBJ2-1	.	CATSRESYNEQFF	TGTGCCACCAGTCGGGAGAGCTACAATGAGCAGTTCTTC
14	TRBD1	TRBV7-2	TRBJ1-1	.	CASRTGSVNTEAFF	TGTGCCAGCAGGACAGGGTCAGTGAACACTGAAGCTTTCTTT
15	TRBD2	TRBV20-1	TRBJ2-1	.	CSASNPGLAGNEQFF	TGCAGTGCTAGCAATCCGGGACTAGCAGGCAATGAGCAGTTCTTC
16	.	TRBV6-1	TRBJ2-3	.	CASSERGGRRGDTQYF	TGTGCCAGCAGTGAAAGAGGGGGACGAAGAGGGGATACGCAGTATTTT
15	TRBD2	TRBV9	TRBJ2-7	.	CASSVGASGTYEQYF	TGTGCCAGCAGCGTAGGGGCTAGCGGGACCTACGAGCAGTACTTC
17	TRBD2	TRBV28	TRBJ2-7	few	CASSFAAGTRSSYEQYF	TGTGCCAGCAGTTTCGCGGCGGGGACTAGAAGCTCCTACGAGCAGTACTTC
13	TRBD1	TRBV13	TRBJ2-7	.	CASSLKQGYEQYF	TGTGCCAGCAGCTTGAAACAGGGGTACGAGCAGTACTTC
12	.	TRBV19	TRBJ1-1	few	CASSTAYTEAFF	TGTGCCAGTAGTACAGCTTACACTGAAGCTTTCTTT
15	.	TRBV20-1	TRBJ2-7	few	CSARDLILGAYEQYF	TGCAGTGCTAGAGATCTGATCCTGGGGGCCTACGAGCAGTACTTC
15	.	TRBV4-3	TRBJ1-2	once	CASSQDLLVSDGYTF	TGCGCCAGCAGCCAAGATCTTTTGGTTTCTGATGGCTACACCTTC
15	.	TRBV7-2	TRBJ1-5	few	CASSRLDGSNQPQHF	TGTGCCAGCAGCCGATTAGACGGTAGCAATCAGCCCCAGCATTTT